This entry features one T cell receptor (beta chain) sequence. Its target is unknown. Germline CDR1 GTSNPN, CDR2 SVGIG (reference sequence). Trimming took off 1 base at V and 3 bases at J, with 4 bases between the two ends. The CDR3 runs 12 residues. The sample is drawn from a study of CD8+ T cells in alopecia areata. Extracted RNA was reverse transcribed into cDNA, the sequencing template. Sequencing used immunoSEQ multiplex PCR; TCRdb keeps in-frame clones, though not all of them. The table lists under 300,000 clones, approximately 61% of them singletons. Points from the study as a whole: In lesional scalp, particularly from alopecia totalis/universalis, clonality was higher than in normal scalp. In patients, TCRs were shared less clearly than in mice, and HLA may possibly be involved. Resident alphabeta T cells of normal skin are also sequenced in scalp samples.

Alopecia areata patients provided lesional scalp punch biopsies and peripheral blood, both collected for the study. This clonotype was sampled from a human donor with alopecia areata. Sample: CD4+ T cells sorted from blood, taken at week 0. The chain uses TRBV30 and TRBJ1-5; D call uncertain. The CDR3 protein is CAWSGANQPQHF. The CDR3 DNA reads as TGTGCCTGGAGTGGGGCCAATCAGCCCCAGCATTTT.